A single TCR beta chain is shown here with its context. Its antigen remains unknown. Described time point: pre-sensitization, week 0. Treatment given: therapeutic diphenylcyclopropenone sensitization with weekly scalp DPC. In the original processing: Counts of TCRs in each sample centred on a median of around 96,000 and extended from about 20,000 to 690,000. TCRdb reprocessed the RACE reads with MiXCR, giving one entry per CDR3 protein. These V and J calls originate from TCRdb's pipeline instead of the authors' own analysis. There are 85,000 to 130,000 distinct CDR3 sequences in the sample; 12% occur only once, and over 1.5% lies in the top ten. The data are from a study of human T cells and chemical hapten exposure. Study overall: Alopecia areata, totalis and universalis patients, mostly female, were included. Whole-study findings and limits: No change in TCRs above 1 in 1000 frequency was produced by DPC sensitization.

The receptor was isolated from a woman between 45 and 65 years old with alopecia areata. Some clones in this sample may be carry-over from other donors' samples. The material sequenced was whole blood, taken in connection with sensitization to the hapten diphenylcyclopropenone (DPC).

The CDR3 DNA follows: TGTGCCAGCAACCGTCCTAGCGGGGGATCCTACGAGCAGTACTTC. Residues: CASNRPSGGSYEQYF. The rearrangement uses TRBV28 and TRBJ2-7; 10 bases line up with TRBD2. Germline CDR1 reads MDHEN; CDR2 reads SYDVKM. CDR3 length equals 15 residues. The junction had 7 bases not matched to a gene; V was cut back by 7 bases and J by 1 base.